This T cell receptor (beta chain) was documented in a study of TIL therapy for anti-PD-1-resistant metastatic lung cancer. The wider study: Tumors had a median PD-L1 proportion score of about 6%.

Time point noted: pre-treatment sample, taken before nivolumab and TIL therapy. Patients were adults with stage 4 NSCLC. Comment on this clone: What it recognizes is unknown.

This was the immunoSEQ v3 assay. Libraries were sequenced to 2.2 million or so read pairs (survey) or about 5-6.5 million (deep). Repertoires were generated with immunoSEQ multiplex PCR, while TCRdb's copy carries only in-frame clones and drops some. This table has about 44,000 clones, about 80% appearing once. Whole-study findings and limits: This highly selected cohort may not generalize to typical lung cancer patients.

CDR1 is SGDLS, CDR2 YYNGEE, per germline. J lost 7 bases, V lost 4 bases, and 5 bases had no gene match. CDR3 length: 15 amino acids. The TCR was taken from a man in his 70s with non-small cell lung cancer. Sequences were derived from blood, sampled at baseline. The rearrangement joins TRBV9 to TRBJ2-2, with 12 bases fitting TRBD2. CDR3 coding DNA: TGTGCCAGCAGCCTGTTGACTAGCGGGGGCGGGGAGCTGTTTTTT. It specifies CASSLLTSGGGELFF.